The clone carrying this TCR beta chain appeared a single time. V was trimmed by 4 bases and J by 5 bases, leaving 10 bases between them. CDR3 length: 13 amino acids. CDR1 and CDR2 from the germline V gene are SGDLS and YYNGEE. Using immunoSEQ multiplex PCR, the repertoire was profiled, and TCRdb retains in-frame clones only, with some absent. Here the sample spans fewer than 55,000 clones, roughly 92% being singletons. This specimen belongs to a study of T cell changes during pregnancy in multiple sclerosis. Input material: peripheral blood. The source is a female donor with multiple sclerosis, enrolled in a pregnancy study. This rearrangement joins TRBV9 to TRBJ2-1; D perhaps matches TRBD1 (6 bases). The CDR3 DNA sequence: TGTGCCAGCAGCCAGCAGGGGAACAATGAGCAGTTCTTC. Amino acid sequence: CASSQQGNNEQFF.